This TCR beta chain was obtained from a study of blood T cell repertoires in COVID-19. Looking at the study overall: T cells, B-cell-depleted T cells, or PBMCs supplied cDNA or gDNA.

Method: immunoSEQ multiplex PCR; TCRdb's copy keeps in-frame clones and lacks some. Among approximately 150,000 clones listed, approximately 81% were seen once. Germline CDR1 is MGHDK and CDR2 is SYGVNS. The CDR3 spans 16 residues. J gave up 4 bases and V 5 bases, and 10 bases lay outside the gene matches. This chain links TRBV25-1 with TRBJ2-2; TRBD1 aligns across 7 bases. The receptor comes from a woman aged 45-65 years with COVID-19, enrolled during active disease. The sample taken for sequencing was peripheral blood. In nucleotides, the CDR3 is TGTGCCAGCAGTACCAACGGGGACAGACCCACCGGGGAGCTGTTTTTT. It codes for CASSTNGDRPTGELFF. The full variable domain, its missing parts supplied by reference TRBV25-1 and TRBJ2-2, is EADIYQTPRYLVIGTGKKITLECSQTMGHDKMYWYQQDPGMELHLIHYSYGVNSTEKGDLSSESTVSRIRTEHFPLTLESARPSHTSQYLCASSTNGDRPTGELFFGEGSRLTVL.